These 24 T cell receptor beta chains came from one sample sequenced in a study of blood T cell repertoires in COVID-19. Data came from immunoSEQ multiplex PCR; TCRdb stores just in-frame clones and leaves some out. The table includes 160,000 or so clones, more than 75% detected once. Sequencing used peripheral blood. The receptors come from a man in his sixties with active or convalescent COVID-19.

The chain is built from TRBV3-1 (or the pseudogene TRBV3-2) and TRBJ1-1; D is undetermined. The CDR3 spans 13 residues. Germline CDR1 reads LGHDT; CDR2 reads YNNKEL (reference sequence). Trimming removed 1 base at V and 1 base at J, with 4 bases between. The CDR3 DNA reads as TGTGCCAGCAGCCAAGCGGGGAACACTGAAGCTTTCTTT. Its protein product is CASSQAGNTEAFF.

This clone was seen only once. The rearrangement uses TRBV4-1 and TRBJ2-7; 7 bases align to TRBD1. The CDR3 is 17 amino acids. Germline loops: CDR1 MGHRA, CDR2 YSYEKL. V dropped 1 base and J dropped 3; count of bases not matched to a gene: 12. CDR3 DNA: TGCGCCAGCAGCCAAGCCACCCGACAGGGCTACTTCTACGAGCAGTACTTC. Its protein product is CASSQATRQGYFYEQYF.

The chain uses TRBV19 and TRBJ2-2; a weak D match, TRBD2 (7 bases). Looked up from germline, CDR1 is LNHDA and CDR2 is SQIVND (reference sequence). The CDR3 is 15 residues long. V gave up 8 bases and J gave up 3 bases, with 16 bases separating them. CDR3 sequence (DNA): TGTGCCAGTGACAGAGGGGGAGGGCACACCGGGGAGCTGTTTTTT. The encoded protein is CASDRGGGHTGELFF.

This rearrangement joins TRBV12-3 or TRBV12-4 to TRBJ1-2; D unclear. The CDR3 has 12 residues. The V end lost 1 base, the J end lost 4 bases, and 4 bases lay between the germline ends. CDR3 DNA sequence: TGTGCCAGCAGTTTAGTATTCTATGGCTACACCTTC. Its translation is CASSLVFYGYTF.

The chain joins TRBV3-1 (or the pseudogene TRBV3-2) to TRBJ2-5, with 11 nucleotides matching TRBD2. Losses at the gene ends were 1 base for V and 1 base for J; bases not matched to a gene: 2. The germline CDR1 and CDR2 sequences are LGHDT and YNNKEL (reference sequence). This CDR3 has 16 residues. The CDR3 DNA is TGTGCCAGCAGCCAAGCTCTAGCGGGGGGCCAAGAGACCCAGTACTTC. Protein: CASSQALAGGQETQYF.

The CDR3 reads CASSSVYEQYF. CDR3 bases: TGTGCCAGCAGCTCCGTCTACGAGCAGTACTTC. V usage is TRBV7-2 and J usage is TRBJ2-7; the D is unclear. Per germline, CDR1 SGHTA and CDR2 FQGNSA. The CDR3 consists of 11 residues. Trimming shortened V by 4 bases and J by 3 bases, and 4 bases separated the two germline ends.

The chain is built from TRBV12-5 and TRBJ1-6; no clear D. The CDR3 sequence is 16 residues long. Germline V lookup: CDR1 LGHNT, CDR2 FRNRAP. V was shortened by 5 bases and J by 0 bases, with 11 bases between the two germline ends. This CDR3 is CASGRPEGSYNSPLHF. In DNA form, the CDR3 reads TGTGCTAGTGGTCGCCCCGAGGGCTCCTATAATTCACCCCTCCACTTT.

The rearrangement links TRBV2 to TRBJ2-5; 8 bases agree with TRBD1. The CDR3 totals 14 residues. Looked up from germline, CDR1 is SNHLY and CDR2 is FYNNEI. V gave up 4 bases and J gave up 5 bases; unmatched junction bases: 6. CDR3 sequence reads: CASSGTGIGETQYF. The CDR3 DNA follows: TGTGCCAGCAGTGGGACAGGGATCGGGGAGACCCAGTACTTC.

The CDR3 coding sequence is TGTGCTAGTGCCAAGACTAGGGATGAGCAGTTCTTC. Translating gives CASAKTRDEQFF. The J gene is TRBJ2-1, the V gene TRBV12-5, with a tentative D call TRBD2 (6 bases). Germline CDR1 reads LGHNT; CDR2 reads FRNRAP. V was cut by 7 bases and J by 8 bases, with 12 bases left in between. This CDR3 has 12 residues.

The rearrangement links TRBV7-9 to TRBJ2-5; TRBD1 might be the D (6 bases). Germline V gives CDR1 SEHNR, CDR2 FQNEAQ (reference sequence). The CDR3 spans 13 residues. With 1 base removed from V and 5 bases from J, the gap between germline ends came to 8 bases. The CDR3 protein is CASSLERGETQYF. DNA for the CDR3: TGTGCCAGCAGCTTAGAAAGGGGGGAGACCCAGTACTTC. The whole variable domain, remainder taken from reference TRBV7-9 and TRBJ2-5, is DTGVSQNPRHKITKRGQNVTFRCDPISEHNRLYWYRQTLGQGPEFLTYFQNEAQLEKSRLLSDRFSAERPKGSFSTLEIQRTEQGDSAMYLCASSLERGETQYFGPGTRLLVL.

The genes are TRBV19 and TRBJ1-4; 10 bases are a match to TRBD1. CDR1 LNHDA and CDR2 SQIVND come from the germline V gene (reference sequence). The J segment lost 6 bases and the V segment lost 9 bases, leaving 4 bases of the junction unmatched. The CDR3 loop spans 13 amino acids. The CDR3 DNA reads TGTGCCAGCAAGGACAGGGGGTATGAAAAACTGTTTTTT. Translated, it gives CASKDRGYEKLFF. Complete variable domain (other parts from reference TRBV19 and TRBJ1-4): DGGITQSPKYLFRKEGQNVTLSCEQNLNHDAMYWYRQDPGQGLRLIYYSQIVNDFQKGDIAEGYSVSREKKESFPLTVTSAQKNPTAFYLCASKDRGYEKLFFGSGTQLSVL.

The rearrangement links TRBV19 to TRBJ1-1, with unresolved D. V shed 4 bases and J shed 4 bases, with 13 bases lying between them. Germline V gene data show CDR1 as LNHDA and CDR2 as SQIVND (reference sequence). The CDR3 loop spans 14 amino acids. CDR3: CASSTWRGSTEAFF. CDR3 sequence (DNA): TGTGCCAGTAGTACCTGGAGAGGGAGCACTGAAGCTTTCTTT.

V is TRBV7-2 and J is TRBJ2-4; the match to TRBD2 covers 7 bases. J lost 8 bases, V lost 6 bases, and 16 bases had no gene match. This CDR3 contains 16 residues. The germline V gene encodes CDR1 SGHTA and CDR2 FQGNSA. This CDR3 is CASRSSGTSLGDIQYF. The DNA of the CDR3 is TGTGCCAGCAGATCCAGCGGGACCTCCCTGGGGGACATTCAGTACTTC.

The rearrangement links TRBV30 to TRBJ1-2; 11 positions agree with TRBD1. CDR3 length equals 13 residues. Per the germline V gene, CDR1 is GTSNPN and CDR2 is SVGIG (reference sequence). Unmatched junction bases numbered 1, after V lost 5 bases and J lost 2 bases. CDR3 protein: CAWGQGANYGYTF. The CDR3 nucleotides read TGTGCCTGGGGACAGGGGGCGAACTATGGCTACACCTTC. The full variable domain, its missing parts supplied by reference TRBV30 and TRBJ1-2, is SQTIHQWPATLVQPVGSPLSLECTVEGTSNPNLYWYRQAAGRGLQLLFYSVGIGQISSEVPQNLSASRPQDRQFILSSKKLLLSDSGFYLCAWGQGANYGYTFGSGTRLTVV.

The J gene is TRBJ2-5, the V gene TRBV20-1, with D perhaps matching TRBD1 (6 bases). The CDR3 covers 14 residues. Germline CDR1 reads DFQATT; CDR2 reads SNEGSKA (reference sequence). The germline V and J ends were trimmed by 3 bases and 2 bases, with 13 bases remaining between them. The CDR3: CSASWSGVQETQYF. Written as DNA, the CDR3 is TGCAGTGCTAGTTGGTCAGGGGTACAAGAGACCCAGTACTTC.

The rearrangement uses TRBV5-8 and TRBJ1-2; D might be TRBD1 (5 bases). This CDR3 region has 15 residues. The ends were cut back, 0 bases at V and 7 bases at J, with 16 bases in the middle. Germline assignment: CDR1 SGHTS and CDR2 YDEGEE. The CDR3 reads CASSLASAGIAGYTF. CDR3 coding DNA: TGTGCCAGCAGCTTGGCCTCGGCAGGGATCGCTGGCTACACCTTC.

The V and J genes are TRBV5-4 and TRBJ2-3, with a weak D call TRBD1 (5 bases). This CDR3 is 12 amino acids long. The germline V and J ends were trimmed by 2 bases and 15 bases, with 16 bases remaining between them. CDR1 is SGHNT and CDR2 is YYREEE in the germline V gene (reference sequence). The CDR3 spells CASSLSAETAYF. Here the CDR3 DNA reads TGTGCCAGCAGCTTAAGCGCGGAGACAGCCTATTTT.

This chain links TRBV29-1 with TRBJ2-3; the D is unclear. Germline V lookup: CDR1 SQVTM, CDR2 ANQGSEA. V lost 2 bases, J lost 6 bases, and 15 bases lay in between. The CDR3 covers 14 residues. CDR3 region: CSVERVRSDDTQYF. The CDR3 coding sequence is TGCAGCGTTGAAAGAGTTCGGAGTGATGATACGCAGTATTTT.

V gene TRBV5-1 combines with J gene TRBJ2-7; 7 nucleotides match TRBD2. Germline loops: CDR1 SGHRS, CDR2 YFSETQ. The V and J ends lost 6 bases and 3 bases, in that order; junction bases with no gene match: 15. CDR3 length equals 16 residues. In DNA form, the CDR3 reads TGCGCCAGCACGCTTGGCGTACGGGAGGATCTCTACGAGCAGTACTTC. Its translation: CASTLGVREDLYEQYF.

The chain has TRBV7-2 and TRBJ1-3; D is perhaps TRBD1 (6 bases). V lost 4 bases, J lost 0 bases, and 10 bases lay in between. This CDR3 has 15 residues. The germline gives CDR1 SGHTA, CDR2 FQGNSA. CDR3 nucleotide sequence: TGTGCCAGCAGCTCAACAGGGAGCTCTGGAAACACCATATATTTT. Translating it yields CASSSTGSSGNTIYF.

The chain uses TRBV6-1 and TRBJ1-1, with no clear D. The CDR3 is 13 residues long. The germline V and J ends were trimmed by 3 bases and 0 bases, with 5 bases remaining between them. The germline gives CDR1 MNHNS, CDR2 SASEGT. The CDR3 nucleotides read TGTGCCAGCAGTGATCAGATGAACACTGAAGCTTTCTTT. It encodes CASSDQMNTEAFF.

This clone was counted between two and nine times. The gene calls are TRBV5-1 and TRBJ2-7; D may be TRBD2 (6 bases). The CDR3 runs 14 residues. The V end was cut by 4 bases, the J end by 3 bases, with 14 bases between. The germline V gene encodes CDR1 SGHRS and CDR2 YFSETQ. The CDR3 here is CASSRASASYEQYF. The CDR3 nucleotides read TGCGCCAGCAGCAGGGCTAGCGCTAGCTACGAGCAGTACTTC.

A note on this clone: Other DNA sequences in this specimen translate into the identical CDR3. The rearrangement joins TRBV6-5 to TRBJ2-7; 10 positions match TRBD1. Trimming took 2 bases from V and 0 from J; bases not matched to a gene: 1. Germline values: CDR1 MNHEY, CDR2 SVGAGI. The CDR3 sequence is 15 residues long. The CDR3 DNA reads TGTGCCAGCAGTTACCGGGACAGGGGCTCCTACGAGCAGTACTTC. It codes for CASSYRDRGSYEQYF.

V and J are TRBV7-2 and TRBJ2-7; 9 bases align to TRBD2. Germline CDR1 reads SGHTA; CDR2 reads FQGNSA. The ends lost 3 bases at V and 4 bases at J; junction bases unmatched: 4. The CDR3 has 14 residues. CDR3 amino acids: CASSFSGSRYEQYF. In DNA form, the CDR3 reads TGTGCCAGCAGCTTTAGCGGGAGCCGTTACGAGCAGTACTTC.